This T cell receptor beta chain was sequenced during a study of CD8+ T cells in alopecia areata. Once RNA had been extracted, it was reverse transcribed into cDNA to act as the sequencing template. Sequencing was performed with immunoSEQ multiplex PCR; in TCRdb, only in-frame clones are kept and a portion is missing. Seen here are 110,000 to 150,000 clones, about 85% observed once, and the top ten hold approximately 13%. Treatment of the sample: oral pan-JAK inhibitor, 5-10 mg twice daily. Germline CDR1 reads MNHEY; CDR2 reads SVGAGI. This CDR3 comprises 12 residues. The germline V and J ends were trimmed by 8 bases and 9 bases, with 14 bases remaining between them.

The specimen was CD8+ T cells sorted from blood, collected at week 4, from a patient treated with tofacitinib. The receptor's source is a human donor with alopecia areata. The chain combines TRBV6-5 with TRBJ2-1, with D unresolved. The CDR3 DNA sequence: TGTGCCAGCGGCCCGTCAGTTGTTGAGCAGTTCTTC. Amino acids: CASGPSVVEQFF.